A single sample gave rise to the 18 T cell receptor beta chains below, sequenced in a study of beta chain features in type 1 diabetes. Findings and caveats of the study: Significant though moderate, a shortening of TCRB CDR3s appeared in all four CD4+ subsets of Type 1 diabetes patients.

The sequenced template was cDNA made from the entire isolated RNA. Only in-frame clones appear in the TCRdb table, and some are missing; sequencing was by immunoSEQ multiplex PCR. The top ten hold under 0.65% of the sample, which has some 160,000 clones, about 8.3% seen once. These receptors lack a known antigen. The sequencing sample was made of central memory CD4+ T cells from blood. These receptors came from a woman younger than 30 with type 1 diabetes.

This clone was recorded many times. V and J are TRBV19 and TRBJ2-1; maybe TRBD2 (5 bases). CDR1 and CDR2 from the germline V gene are LNHDA and SQIVND (reference sequence). V lost 8 bases, J lost 6 bases, and 14 bases lay in between. This CDR3 contains 13 residues. The CDR3 region is CASGPGNSNEQFF. CDR3 sequence (DNA): TGTGCCAGTGGGCCCGGGAACAGCAATGAGCAGTTCTTC.

The J gene is TRBJ2-1, the V gene TRBV2, with unresolved D. Trimming stripped 3 bases from V and 0 bases from J, with 9 bases between. The CDR3 runs to 15 residues. The germline V gene has CDR1 SNHLY and CDR2 FYNNEI. The CDR3 coding sequence is TGTGCCAGCAGTGAGGCGGAAAGCTCCTACAATGAGCAGTTCTTC. This gives the protein CASSEAESSYNEQFF.

This clone was seen only a few times. V and J are TRBV12-5 and TRBJ1-1; weak D call: TRBD1 (5 bases). CDR1 and CDR2 from the germline V gene are LGHNT and FRNRAP. The CDR3 is made up of 16 amino acids. Trimming took off 3 bases at V and 5 bases at J, with 19 bases between the two ends. The CDR3 coding sequence is TGTGCTAGTGGTTTCTCGCCGGGCACAGGTAGGACTGAAGCTTTCTTT. This codes for CASGFSPGTGRTEAFF.

The V and J genes are TRBV29-1 and TRBJ2-7; TRBD2 might be the D (5 bases). The CDR3 is made up of 13 amino acids. Trimming stripped 6 bases from V and 1 base from J, with 13 bases between. Germline V gene data show CDR1 as SQVTM and CDR2 as ANQGSEA. This chain's CDR3 is CSVLEGPSYEQYF. The CDR3 DNA reads TGCAGCGTCCTCGAGGGCCCTTCCTACGAGCAGTACTTC.

This clone was observed a handful of times. The chain has TRBV28 and TRBJ2-5; 9 bases are a match to TRBD1. The CDR3 has 15 residues. J lost 3 bases, V lost 2 bases, and 4 bases had no gene match. CDR1 is MDHEN, CDR2 SYDVKM, per germline. The chain's CDR3 is CASSLAGTGKETQYF. The CDR3 DNA follows: TGTGCCAGCAGTTTAGCAGGGACAGGGAAAGAGACCCAGTACTTC.

This clone was picked up a small number of times. The chain recombines TRBV5-1 with TRBJ2-1, with D hard to call. Germline assignment: CDR1 SGHRS and CDR2 YFSETQ. Trimming took off 1 base at V and 2 bases at J, with 10 bases between the two ends. The CDR3 is 15 amino acids. The CDR3 loop reads CASSLRGETYNEQFF. In nucleotides, the CDR3 is TGCGCCAGCAGCTTGAGAGGAGAAACCTACAATGAGCAGTTCTTC.

This clone has just a few counts. The chain is built from TRBV4-2 and TRBJ1-2, with 8 positions matching TRBD1. This CDR3 comprises 14 residues. J lost 2 bases, V lost 5 bases, and 4 bases had no gene match. Germline V gene data show CDR1 as LGHNA and CDR2 as YNFKEQ. In DNA, the CDR3 is TGTGCCAGCAGCAACACAGGGGGGAACTATGGCTACACCTTC. Amino acids: CASSNTGGNYGYTF.

This clone was picked up a small number of times. The chain carries TRBV2 and TRBJ1-5; D not certain. V was shortened by 6 bases and J by 0 bases, with 9 bases between the two germline ends. There are 14 residues in the CDR3. CDR1 is SNHLY and CDR2 is FYNNEI in the germline V gene. CDR3 sequence: CASRIDTSNQPQHF. The CDR3 region has the DNA TGTGCCAGCAGGATCGACACTAGCAATCAGCCCCAGCATTTT.

The chain uses TRBV11-3 and TRBJ2-1, with 10 bases fitting TRBD1. The germline V gene has CDR1 SGHNT and CDR2 YENEEA. The length of the CDR3 is 16 residues. After removal of 5 bases from V and 5 bases from J, the junction contained 9 bases not matched to a gene. CDR3 protein: CASSQGTGEIHNEQFF. The CDR3 nucleotides read TGTGCCAGCAGCCAAGGGACAGGGGAAATACACAATGAGCAGTTCTTC.

There are a few counts of this clone. V and J are TRBV5-1 and TRBJ2-7; tentatively, D is TRBD1 (6 bases). In germline, CDR1 is SGHRS, CDR2 YFSETQ. The V gene lost 5 bases and the J gene lost 2 bases, with 17 bases spanning the gap. The CDR3 covers 15 residues. The CDR3 nucleotides are TGCGCCAGCAGACAGGTCCCGGGACATCCCTACGAGCAGTACTTC. Translating it yields CASRQVPGHPYEQYF.

This clone was observed a few times. V usage is TRBV4-1 and J usage is TRBJ1-5, with 7 positions matching TRBD1. Trimming at V came to 4 bases and at J to 5 bases, leaving 8 bases not matched to a gene. The CDR3 length is 15 residues. Germline V gene lookup returns CDR1 MGHRA and CDR2 YSYEKL. CDR3 loop: CASSPSRDSYQPQHF. CDR3 bases: TGCGCCAGCAGCCCTTCCCGGGACAGCTATCAGCCCCAGCATTTT.

The gene calls are TRBV28 and TRBJ2-7; 8 bases map to TRBD2. Germline values: CDR1 MDHEN, CDR2 SYDVKM. The CDR3 totals 14 residues. The J segment lost 0 bases and the V segment lost 5 bases, leaving 3 bases of the junction unmatched. CDR3 nucleotides: TGTGCCAGCAGTACGGGAGGGGGCTCCTACGAGCAGTACTTC. Residues: CASSTGGGSYEQYF. The variable domain in full, with the rest retrieved from reference TRBV28 and TRBJ2-7, is DVKVTQSSRYLVKRTGEKVFLECVQDMDHENMFWYRQDPGLGLRLIYFSYDVKMKEKGDIPEGYSVSREKKERFSLILESASTNQTSMYLCASSTGGGSYEQYFGPGTRLTVT.

This clone has only a few counts. The chain uses TRBV6-1 and TRBJ1-5; the match to TRBD1 covers 10 bases. The junction had 7 bases not matched to a gene; V was cut back by 2 bases and J by 6 bases. Per the germline V gene, CDR1 is MNHNS and CDR2 is SASEGT. The CDR3 length is 16 residues. Here the CDR3 reads CASSESRQGASQPQHF. Written as DNA, the CDR3 is TGTGCCAGCAGTGAATCTCGACAGGGGGCCAGTCAGCCCCAGCATTTT.

This clone showed up just a few times. The chain links TRBV7-8 to TRBJ2-7, with D uncertain. CDR3 length: 14 residues. CDR1 and CDR2 from the germline V gene are SGHVS and FQNEAQ. Trimming took 1 base from V and 3 from J, leaving 10 bases between them. The CDR3 is CASSLDPGIYEQYF. Here the CDR3 DNA reads TGTGCCAGCAGCTTAGACCCAGGAATCTACGAGCAGTACTTC.

The rearrangement uses TRBV6-5 and TRBJ2-5, with D possibly being TRBD2 (5 bases). CDR3 length: 14 residues. CDR1 and CDR2 (germline): MNHEY, SVGAGI. V was clipped by 6 bases and J by 2 bases, with 13 bases between them. The CDR3 bases are TGTGCCAGCAGCCGAGGGAGTGGGCAAGAGACCCAGTACTTC. This gives the protein CASSRGSGQETQYF.

This clone has more than one count but fewer than ten. This chain links TRBV5-1 with TRBJ2-7, with 7 bases that match TRBD1. The germline V gene has CDR1 SGHRS and CDR2 YFSETQ. This CDR3 region has 16 residues. V dropped 5 bases and J dropped 5; count of bases not matched to a gene: 16. CDR3 sequence: CASSRRPGTAVDEQYF. DNA of the CDR3: TGCGCCAGCAGTCGTCGCCCCGGGACAGCTGTGGACGAGCAGTACTTC.

This clone showed up just a few times. The chain employs TRBV10-3 and TRBJ2-5; TRBD1 is a possible D gene (5 bases). The CDR3 totals 16 residues. Between the trimmed V and J ends, which lost 3 bases and 1 base, there was a span of 15 bases. Germline CDR1 ENHRY, CDR2 SYGVKD. In nucleotides, the CDR3 is TGTGCCATCAGTGAATCTTTAGGGGCGCCCCAAGAGACCCAGTACTTC. Translating gives CAISESLGAPQETQYF.

This clone was seen ten or more times. The chain employs TRBV9 and TRBJ2-1, with 9 positions matching TRBD2. This CDR3 contains 15 residues. Germline CDR1 is SGDLS and CDR2 is YYNGEE. J gave up 13 bases and V 0 bases, and 11 bases lay outside the gene matches. CDR3 coding DNA: TGTGCCAGCAGCGTAGATAGTTGGGCGGGAGGGCCTCAGTTCTTC. Translating it yields CASSVDSWAGGPQFF.